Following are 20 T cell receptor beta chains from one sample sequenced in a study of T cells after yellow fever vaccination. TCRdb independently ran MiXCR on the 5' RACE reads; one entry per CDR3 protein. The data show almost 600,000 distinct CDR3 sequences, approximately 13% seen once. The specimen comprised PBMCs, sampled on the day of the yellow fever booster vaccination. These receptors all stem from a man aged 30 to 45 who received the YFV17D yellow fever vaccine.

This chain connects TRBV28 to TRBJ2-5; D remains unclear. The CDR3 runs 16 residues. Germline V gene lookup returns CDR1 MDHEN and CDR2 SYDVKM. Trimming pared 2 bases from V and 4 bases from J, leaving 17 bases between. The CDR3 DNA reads TGTGCCAGCAGTTTAATCGGCATCCAGCAAGGAGAGACCCAGTACTTC. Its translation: CASSLIGIQQGETQYF.

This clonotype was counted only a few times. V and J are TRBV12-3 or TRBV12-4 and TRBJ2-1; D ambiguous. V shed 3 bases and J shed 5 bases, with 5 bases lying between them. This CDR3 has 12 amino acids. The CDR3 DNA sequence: TGTGCCAGCAGTTTCCCTCACAATGAGCAGTTCTTC. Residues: CASSFPHNEQFF.

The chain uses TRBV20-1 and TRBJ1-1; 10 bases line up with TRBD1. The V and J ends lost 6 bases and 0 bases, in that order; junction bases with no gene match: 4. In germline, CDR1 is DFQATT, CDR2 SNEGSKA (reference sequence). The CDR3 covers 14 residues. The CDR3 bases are TGCAGTGCAGGGACAGGGGAAATGAACACTGAAGCTTTCTTT. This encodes CSAGTGEMNTEAFF.

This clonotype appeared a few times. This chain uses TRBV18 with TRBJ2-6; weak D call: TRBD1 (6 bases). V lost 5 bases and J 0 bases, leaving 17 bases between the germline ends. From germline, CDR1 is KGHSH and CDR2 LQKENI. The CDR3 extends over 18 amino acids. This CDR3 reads CASSSDGTWYSGANVLTF. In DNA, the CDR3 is TGTGCCAGCTCATCGGACGGGACATGGTACTCTGGGGCCAACGTCCTGACTTTC. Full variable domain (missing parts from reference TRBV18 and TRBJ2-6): NAGVMQNPRHLVRRRGQEARLRCSPMKGHSHVYWYRQLPEEGLKFMVYLQKENIIDESGMPKERFSAEFPKEGPSILRIQQVVRGDSAAYFCASSSDGTWYSGANVLTFGAGSRLTVL.

CDR3 sequence: CASSPKTGEQETQYF. CDR3 coding DNA: TGCGCCAGCAGTCCTAAAACAGGGGAACAAGAGACCCAGTACTTC. V is TRBV4-1 and J is TRBJ2-5, with 7 bases identical to TRBD1. Trimming removed 6 bases from V and 2 bases from J; junction bases left unmatched: 9. There are 15 residues in the CDR3. Looked up from germline, CDR1 is MGHRA and CDR2 is YSYEKL.

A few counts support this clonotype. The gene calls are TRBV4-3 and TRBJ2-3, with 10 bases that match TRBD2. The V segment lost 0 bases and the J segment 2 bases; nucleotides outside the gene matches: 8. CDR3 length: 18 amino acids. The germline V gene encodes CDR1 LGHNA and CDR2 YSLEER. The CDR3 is CASSQDPLAGGFTDTQYF. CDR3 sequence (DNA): TGCGCCAGCAGCCAAGATCCTTTAGCGGGAGGCTTCACAGATACGCAGTATTTT.

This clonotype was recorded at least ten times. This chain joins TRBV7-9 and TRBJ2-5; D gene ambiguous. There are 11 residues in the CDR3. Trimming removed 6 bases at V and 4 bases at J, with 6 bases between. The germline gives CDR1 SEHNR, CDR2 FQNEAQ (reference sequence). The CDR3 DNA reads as TGTGCCAGCAGGATCGGAGAGACCCAGTACTTC. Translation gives CASRIGETQYF.

The CDR3 protein is CASSPRDGPKNTEAFF. CDR3 DNA sequence: TGCGCCAGCAGCCCACGGGACGGACCAAAGAACACTGAAGCTTTCTTT. The chain employs TRBV4-3 and TRBJ1-1; tentative D call: TRBD1 (5 bases). The CDR3 covers 16 residues. V lost 4 bases to trimming and J lost 1 base, with 16 bases between them. Germline loops: CDR1 LGHNA, CDR2 YSLEER.

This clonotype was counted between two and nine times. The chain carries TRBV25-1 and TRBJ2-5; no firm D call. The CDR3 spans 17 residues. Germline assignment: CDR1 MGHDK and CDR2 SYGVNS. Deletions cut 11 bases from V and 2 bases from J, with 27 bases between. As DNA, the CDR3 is TGTGCCCCCGGTAATGGAGAGAGAGCACGGTCTCAAGAGACCCAGTACTTC. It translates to CAPGNGERARSQETQYF.

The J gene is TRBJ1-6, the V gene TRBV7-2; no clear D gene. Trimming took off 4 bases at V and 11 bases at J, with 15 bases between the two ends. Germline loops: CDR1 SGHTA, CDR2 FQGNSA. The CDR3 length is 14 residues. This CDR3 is CASSSDPKSTPLHF. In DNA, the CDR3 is TGTGCCAGCAGCTCAGATCCTAAATCTACACCCCTCCACTTT.

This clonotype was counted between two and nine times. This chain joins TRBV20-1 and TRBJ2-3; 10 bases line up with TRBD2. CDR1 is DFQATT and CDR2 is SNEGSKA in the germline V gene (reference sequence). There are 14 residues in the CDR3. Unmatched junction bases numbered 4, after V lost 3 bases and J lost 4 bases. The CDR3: CSASPGLASDTQYF. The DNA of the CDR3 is TGCAGTGCTAGTCCGGGACTAGCGTCAGATACGCAGTATTTT.

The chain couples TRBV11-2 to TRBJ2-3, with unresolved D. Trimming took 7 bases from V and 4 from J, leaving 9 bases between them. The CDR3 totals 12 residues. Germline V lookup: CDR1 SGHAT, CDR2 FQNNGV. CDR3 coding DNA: TGTGCCAGCAACCTTAACGCAGATACGCAGTATTTT. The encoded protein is CASNLNADTQYF.

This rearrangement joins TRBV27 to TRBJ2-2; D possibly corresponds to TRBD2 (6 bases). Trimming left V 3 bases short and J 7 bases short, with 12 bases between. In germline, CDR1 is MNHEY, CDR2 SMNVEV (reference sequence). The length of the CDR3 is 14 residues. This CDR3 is CASSFGRGFGELFF. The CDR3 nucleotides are TGTGCCAGCAGTTTCGGGAGAGGATTCGGGGAGCTGTTTTTT.

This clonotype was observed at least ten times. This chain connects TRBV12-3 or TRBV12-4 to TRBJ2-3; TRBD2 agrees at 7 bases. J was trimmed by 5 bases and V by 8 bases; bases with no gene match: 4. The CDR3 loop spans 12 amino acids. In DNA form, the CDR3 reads TGTGCCAGCGGGAGGGCCGGAGATACGCAGTATTTT. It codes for CASGRAGDTQYF.

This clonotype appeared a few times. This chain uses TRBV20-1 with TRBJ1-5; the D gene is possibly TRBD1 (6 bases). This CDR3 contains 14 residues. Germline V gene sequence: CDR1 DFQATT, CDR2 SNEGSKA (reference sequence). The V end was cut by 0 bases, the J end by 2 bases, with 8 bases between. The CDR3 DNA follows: TGCAGTGCTAGAGACGGGGGCCGCAATCAGCCCCAGCATTTT. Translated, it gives CSARDGGRNQPQHF.

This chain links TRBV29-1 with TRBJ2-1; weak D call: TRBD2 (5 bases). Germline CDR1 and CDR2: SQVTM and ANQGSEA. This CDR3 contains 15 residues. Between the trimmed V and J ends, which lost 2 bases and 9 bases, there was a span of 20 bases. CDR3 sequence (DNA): TGCAGCGTTGAACCGACGGAGGTTCCCCGGGGTGAGCAGTTCTTC. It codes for CSVEPTEVPRGEQFF.

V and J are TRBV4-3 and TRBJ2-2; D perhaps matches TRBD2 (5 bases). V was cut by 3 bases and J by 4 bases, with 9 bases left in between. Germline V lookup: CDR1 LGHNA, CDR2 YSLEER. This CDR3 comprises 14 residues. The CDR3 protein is CASSHAGGTGELFF. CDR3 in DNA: TGCGCCAGCAGCCATGCCGGAGGCACCGGGGAGCTGTTTTTT.

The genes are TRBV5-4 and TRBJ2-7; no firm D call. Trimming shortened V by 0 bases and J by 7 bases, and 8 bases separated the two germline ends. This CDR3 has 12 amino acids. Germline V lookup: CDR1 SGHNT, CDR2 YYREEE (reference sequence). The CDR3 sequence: CASSLEGLEQYF. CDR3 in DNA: TGTGCCAGCAGCTTGGAGGGTTTGGAGCAGTACTTC. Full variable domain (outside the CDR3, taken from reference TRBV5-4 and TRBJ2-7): ETGVTQSPTHLIKTRGQQVTLRCSSQSGHNTVSWYQQALGQGPQFIFQYYREEENGRGNFPPRFSGLQFPNYSSELNVNALELDDSALYLCASSLEGLEQYFGPGTRLTVT.

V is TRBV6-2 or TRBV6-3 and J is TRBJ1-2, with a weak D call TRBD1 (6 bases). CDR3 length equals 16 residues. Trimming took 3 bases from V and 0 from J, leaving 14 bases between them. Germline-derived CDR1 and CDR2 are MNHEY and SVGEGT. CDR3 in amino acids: CASSYTRTAANYGYTF. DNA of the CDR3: TGTGCCAGCAGTTATACCCGGACAGCAGCTAACTATGGCTACACCTTC.

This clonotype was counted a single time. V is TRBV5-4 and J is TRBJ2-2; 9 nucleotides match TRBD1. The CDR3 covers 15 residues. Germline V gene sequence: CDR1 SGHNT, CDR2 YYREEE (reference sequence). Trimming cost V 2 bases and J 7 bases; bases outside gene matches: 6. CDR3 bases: TGTGCCAGCAGCTTACGGGACAGGGAGGACGGGGAGCTGTTTTTT. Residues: CASSLRDREDGELFF.